The 29 T cell receptor beta chains below come from one sample, sequenced in a study of blood T cell repertoires in COVID-19. Assay used: immunoSEQ multiplex PCR; TCRdb lists only in-frame clones, some missing. The data show 63,000 or so clones, 81% seen once. The sample consisted of peripheral blood. The receptors originated from a human donor in a cohort sampled during active COVID-19.

The chain combines TRBV19 with TRBJ1-5, with D perhaps matching TRBD1 (5 bases). The germline gives CDR1 LNHDA, CDR2 SQIVND (reference sequence). Trimming pared 7 bases from V and 9 bases from J, leaving 19 bases between. This CDR3 is 14 amino acids long. The CDR3 reads CASTAKWGDGPQHF. CDR3 nucleotides: TGTGCCAGTACCGCCAAATGGGGGGATGGGCCCCAGCATTTT. The full variable domain, with the rest looked up from reference TRBV19 and TRBJ1-5, is DGGITQSPKYLFRKEGQNVTLSCEQNLNHDAMYWYRQDPGQGLRLIYYSQIVNDFQKGDIAEGYSVSREKKESFPLTVTSAQKNPTAFYLCASTAKWGDGPQHFGDGTRLSIL.

The rearrangement links TRBV7-2 to TRBJ2-1; D possibly corresponds to TRBD1 (5 bases). The CDR3 has 15 amino acids. The V end was cut by 1 base, the J end by 5 bases, with 12 bases between. CDR1 SGHTA and CDR2 FQGNSA come from the germline V gene. Here the CDR3 DNA reads TGTGCCAGCAGCTTAGTGTGGGGCTTGAACAATGAGCAGTTCTTC. Translation: CASSLVWGLNNEQFF.

The chain joins TRBV2 to TRBJ1-1; TRBD1 might be the D (6 bases). Germline CDR1 and CDR2: SNHLY and FYNNEI. V lost 7 bases and J lost 7, with 16 bases in between. The CDR3 has 13 amino acids. The CDR3 region has the DNA TGTGCCAGCACCTGGGGTGGGGGCAGTGAAGCTTTCTTT. Translating gives CASTWGGGSEAFF.

This chain joins TRBV5-1 and TRBJ1-2; TRBD1 agrees at 10 bases. V shed 4 bases, J shed 8 bases, and the junction held 14 bases outside the gene matches. This CDR3 spans 16 amino acids. Germline assignment: CDR1 SGHRS and CDR2 YFSETQ. CDR3 sequence reads: CASSRNRPGQGYGYTF. The CDR3 DNA sequence: TGCGCCAGCAGCCGAAACCGTCCGGGACAGGGGTACGGCTACACCTTC.

V usage is TRBV9 and J usage is TRBJ2-1; 7 bases line up with TRBD2. The V segment lost 0 bases and the J segment 7 bases; nucleotides outside the gene matches: 7. The length of the CDR3 is 15 residues. The germline V gene encodes CDR1 SGDLS and CDR2 YYNGEE. DNA of the CDR3: TGTGCCAGCAGCGTAGGTGGCGGGAGTGGGAATGAGCAGTTCTTC. The encoded protein is CASSVGGGSGNEQFF.

The chain couples TRBV2 to TRBJ1-6; 7 bases fit TRBD1. Trimming took 6 bases from V and 7 from J; bases not matched to a gene: 6. The V gene's germline CDR1 is SNHLY and CDR2 FYNNEI. The CDR3 totals 14 residues. Here the CDR3 reads CASRRQGVNSPLHF. CDR3 DNA sequence: TGTGCCAGCAGGAGACAGGGAGTAAATTCACCCCTCCACTTT.

This chain connects TRBV6-5 to TRBJ1-1, with 7 bases matching TRBD1. V dropped 7 bases and J dropped 0; count of bases not matched to a gene: 8. CDR3 length: 15 amino acids. Germline V gene sequence: CDR1 MNHEY, CDR2 SVGAGI. The CDR3 region is CASTSSGTVNTEAFF. CDR3 DNA: TGTGCCAGCACCTCCTCCGGGACAGTGAACACTGAAGCTTTCTTT.

The chain employs TRBV2 and TRBJ2-3, with 7 bases lining up with TRBD2. CDR3 length equals 15 residues. The germline V gene has CDR1 SNHLY and CDR2 FYNNEI. V trimming: 6 bases; J trimming: 2 bases; junction bases outside the gene matches: 8. This CDR3 is CASSRGSLITDTQYF. As DNA, the CDR3 is TGTGCCAGCAGCCGCGGGAGTCTCATCACAGATACGCAGTATTTT.

This chain connects TRBV19 to TRBJ1-1, with D possibly being TRBD1 (6 bases). V shed 0 bases and J shed 0 bases, with 17 bases lying between them. This CDR3 has 18 residues. Germline V CDR1 and CDR2: LNHDA, SQIVND (reference sequence). CDR3 sequence: CASSIDTGTRVMNTEAFF. CDR3 bases: TGTGCCAGTAGTATAGATACAGGGACGCGGGTCATGAACACTGAAGCTTTCTTT.

The CDR3 is CASSPLEDRGTGELFF. In DNA form, the CDR3 reads TGTGCCAGCAGTCCATTGGAAGACAGGGGAACCGGGGAGCTGTTTTTT. This chain connects TRBV28 to TRBJ2-2, with TRBD1 identical over 8 bases. The CDR3 runs to 16 residues. The germline V gene encodes CDR1 MDHEN and CDR2 SYDVKM. V was pared by 5 bases and J by 5 bases, with 10 bases of the junction left unmatched.

The chain is built from TRBV7-2 and TRBJ2-7; D remains unclear. Germline V gene lookup returns CDR1 SGHTA and CDR2 FQGNSA. Trimming took off 5 bases at V and 2 bases at J, with 7 bases between the two ends. The CDR3 sequence is 12 residues long. The CDR3 reads CASSPQAYEQYF. In DNA form, the CDR3 reads TGTGCCAGCAGCCCCCAGGCCTACGAGCAGTACTTC.

This clone was seen just once. V is TRBV7-9 and J is TRBJ1-2; D might be TRBD1 (5 bases). V was trimmed by 1 base and J by 6 bases, leaving 9 bases between them. Germline-derived CDR1 and CDR2 are SEHNR and FQNEAQ (reference sequence). This CDR3 contains 13 residues. CDR3 bases: TGTGCCAGCAGCTTAGACAGGATAGATGGCTACACCTTC. This codes for CASSLDRIDGYTF.

The CDR3 DNA follows: TGTGCCAGCAGCGTAGGGACTAGCGGGAGGTCCTACGAGCAGTACTTC. Residues: CASSVGTSGRSYEQYF. This chain uses TRBV9 with TRBJ2-7; 14 bases fit TRBD2. J lost 1 base, V lost 0 bases, and 0 bases had no gene match. Germline V gene sequence: CDR1 SGDLS, CDR2 YYNGEE. The CDR3 runs 16 residues.

This rearrangement joins TRBV19 to TRBJ1-1, with D uncertain. Germline V gives CDR1 LNHDA, CDR2 SQIVND (reference sequence). The CDR3 loop spans 13 amino acids. The V and J ends lost 8 bases and 1 base respectively, with 11 bases between them. The CDR3 region has the DNA TGTGCCAGTTTAAGAACAGCGAACACTGAAGCTTTCTTT. The encoded protein is CASLRTANTEAFF.

The J gene is TRBJ1-1, the V gene TRBV19; TRBD1 aligns across 8 bases. In germline, CDR1 is LNHDA, CDR2 SQIVND (reference sequence). After removal of 6 bases from V and 0 bases from J, the junction contained 9 bases not matched to a gene. The CDR3 consists of 16 residues. The CDR3 sequence is CASRARTGPMNTEAFF. CDR3 nucleotide sequence: TGTGCCAGTAGGGCTCGGACAGGGCCGATGAACACTGAAGCTTTCTTT.

The chain combines TRBV19 with TRBJ2-1; TRBD1 matches 9 bases. V lost 7 bases to trimming and J lost 7 bases; unmatched junction nucleotides: 14. The CDR3 contains 16 residues. Germline V gives CDR1 LNHDA, CDR2 SQIVND (reference sequence). The CDR3 region is CASIAGTGYGLNEQFF. The CDR3 coding sequence is TGTGCCAGTATCGCCGGGACAGGGTATGGACTAAATGAGCAGTTCTTC.

This clone was recorded a few times. This rearrangement joins TRBV30 to TRBJ1-3; 9 positions agree with TRBD1. Germline lookup yields CDR1 GTSNPN and CDR2 SVGIG (reference sequence). The CDR3 covers 12 residues. V lost 7 bases and J lost 7; bases outside the gene matches: 5. The CDR3 protein is CALTGQGNTIYF. DNA for the CDR3: TGTGCCTTGACGGGACAGGGCAACACCATATATTTT.

J is TRBJ1-1 and V is TRBV2; TRBD1 is a possible D gene (5 bases). Deletions cut 5 bases from V and 0 bases from J, with 13 bases between. In germline, CDR1 is SNHLY, CDR2 FYNNEI. The length of the CDR3 is 15 residues. CDR3 in DNA: TGTGCCAGCAGTATATTGGACACCTTGAACACTGAAGCTTTCTTT. This codes for CASSILDTLNTEAFF. Using reference TRBV2 and TRBJ1-1 for the parts outside the CDR3, the full variable domain is EPEVTQTPSHQVTQMGQEVILRCVPISNHLYFYWYRQILGQKVEFLVSFYNNEISEKSEIFDDQFSVERPDGSNFTLKIRSTKLEDSAMYFCASSILDTLNTEAFFGQGTRLTVV.

The chain carries TRBV2 and TRBJ1-4; D is unclear. CDR1 and CDR2 from the germline V gene are SNHLY and FYNNEI. Trimming took 4 bases from V and 8 from J, leaving 14 bases between them. The CDR3 loop spans 14 amino acids. The CDR3 sequence is CASSAASGREKLFF. The DNA of the CDR3 is TGTGCCAGCAGTGCGGCATCCGGGAGGGAAAAACTGTTTTTT.

The rearrangement links TRBV6-5 to TRBJ1-2; D is undetermined. Trimming took 3 bases from V and 4 from J, leaving 9 bases between them. In germline, CDR1 is MNHEY, CDR2 SVGAGI. The CDR3 has 13 amino acids. The CDR3 nucleotides read TGTGCCAGCAGTTATCGGTCTGGCTATGGCTACACCTTC. Protein product: CASSYRSGYGYTF.

The gene calls are TRBV30 and TRBJ2-2, with a tentative D call TRBD2 (6 bases). Germline lookup yields CDR1 GTSNPN and CDR2 SVGIG (reference sequence). This CDR3 has 15 residues. The germline V and J ends were trimmed by 0 bases and 7 bases, with 15 bases remaining between them. The CDR3 is CAWSVRLKAGGELFF. CDR3 sequence (DNA): TGTGCCTGGAGTGTAAGACTCAAAGCGGGCGGGGAGCTGTTTTTT. Drawing the rest from reference TRBV30 and TRBJ2-2, the complete variable domain is SQTIHQWPATLVQPVGSPLSLECTVEGTSNPNLYWYRQAAGRGLQLLFYSVGIGQISSEVPQNLSASRPQDRQFILSSKKLLLSDSGFYLCAWSVRLKAGGELFFGEGSRLTVL.

J is TRBJ1-2 and V is TRBV7-9; TRBD1 is a possible D gene (5 bases). Trimming pared 5 bases from V and 5 bases from J, leaving 21 bases between. This CDR3 contains 16 residues. Germline-derived CDR1 and CDR2 are SEHNR and FQNEAQ (reference sequence). CDR3 loop: CASSLGVEGMNYGYTF. CDR3 DNA: TGTGCCAGCAGCCTAGGAGTGGAGGGGATGAATTATGGCTACACCTTC.

This chain joins TRBV28 and TRBJ2-4; possibly TRBD2 for D (5 bases). The CDR3 has 14 residues. The germline gives CDR1 MDHEN, CDR2 SYDVKM. V gave up 8 bases and J gave up 4 bases, with 15 bases separating them. CDR3 protein: CASGGSDIKNIQYF. CDR3 sequence (DNA): TGTGCCAGCGGCGGGTCAGATATTAAAAACATTCAGTACTTC.

This sequence joins TRBV18 and TRBJ1-1; no definite D call. The CDR3 totals 15 residues. Between the trimmed V and J ends, which lost 0 bases and 2 bases, there was a span of 10 bases. From germline, CDR1 is KGHSH and CDR2 LQKENI. The DNA for the CDR3 is TGTGCCAGCTCACCACCGATAACTGCCAACACTGAAGCTTTCTTT. It codes for CASSPPITANTEAFF.

The chain links TRBV6-5 to TRBJ1-6, with no clear D. Deletions cut 4 bases from V and 8 bases from J, with 18 bases between. Germline-derived CDR1 and CDR2 are MNHEY and SVGAGI. The CDR3 sequence is 16 residues long. CDR3 sequence reads: CASSLWGGGSDSPLHF. The DNA for the CDR3 is TGTGCCAGCAGTTTATGGGGAGGCGGGAGCGATTCACCCCTCCACTTT.

This sequence joins TRBV9 and TRBJ1-6, with D uncertain. Germline assignment: CDR1 SGDLS and CDR2 YYNGEE. Trimming removed 0 bases from V and 0 bases from J, with 7 bases in between. CDR3 length: 16 residues. This chain's CDR3 is CASSVGPGSYNSPLHF. The CDR3 DNA sequence: TGTGCCAGCAGCGTAGGGCCAGGCTCCTATAATTCACCCCTCCACTTT.

This clone came up a few times. V gene TRBV3-1 (or the pseudogene TRBV3-2) combines with J gene TRBJ2-7; TRBD2 might be the D (6 bases). Per the germline V gene, CDR1 is LGHDT and CDR2 is YNNKEL (reference sequence). V was cut by 6 bases and J by 0 bases, with 15 bases left in between. This CDR3 spans 15 amino acids. CDR3 protein: CASSPIGGNSYEQYF. DNA of the CDR3: TGTGCCAGCAGTCCTATCGGCGGGAACTCCTACGAGCAGTACTTC.

This chain links TRBV11-2 with TRBJ2-7; no definite D call. V lost 2 bases, J lost 3 bases, and 8 bases lay in between. This CDR3 region has 13 residues. Germline V CDR1 and CDR2: SGHAT, FQNNGV. The CDR3 region is CASSLTQLYEQYF. In DNA form, the CDR3 reads TGTGCCAGCAGCTTAACACAGCTCTACGAGCAGTACTTC.

The J gene is TRBJ2-7, the V gene TRBV3-1 (or the pseudogene TRBV3-2); TRBD1 aligns across 8 bases. The CDR3 runs to 13 residues. The germline V gene has CDR1 LGHDT and CDR2 YNNKEL (reference sequence). V gave up 5 bases and J gave up 2 bases; unmatched junction bases: 2. The CDR3 DNA is TGTGCCAGCAGCTACAGGGGGACCTACGAGCAGTACTTC. Translated: CASSYRGTYEQYF.